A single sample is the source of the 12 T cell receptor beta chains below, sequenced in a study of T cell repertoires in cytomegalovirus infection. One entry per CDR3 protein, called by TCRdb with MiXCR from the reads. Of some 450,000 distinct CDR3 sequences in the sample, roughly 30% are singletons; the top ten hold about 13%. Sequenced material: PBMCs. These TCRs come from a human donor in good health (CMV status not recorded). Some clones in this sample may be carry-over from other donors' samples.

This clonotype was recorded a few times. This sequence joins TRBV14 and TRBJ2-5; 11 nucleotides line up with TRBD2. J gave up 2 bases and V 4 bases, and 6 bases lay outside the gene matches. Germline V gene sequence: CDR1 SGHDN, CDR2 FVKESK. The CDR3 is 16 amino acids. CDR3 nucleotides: TGTGCCAGCAGCCCACTAGCGGGGGCAAAACAAGAGACCCAGTACTTC. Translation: CASSPLAGAKQETQYF.

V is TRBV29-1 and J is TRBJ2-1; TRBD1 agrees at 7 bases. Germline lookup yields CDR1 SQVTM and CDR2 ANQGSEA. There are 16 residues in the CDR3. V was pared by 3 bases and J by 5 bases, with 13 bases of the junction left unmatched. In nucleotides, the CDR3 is TGCAGCGTTGACTGGGCCAACGGGACAGCAGACAATGAGCAGTTCTTC. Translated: CSVDWANGTADNEQFF.

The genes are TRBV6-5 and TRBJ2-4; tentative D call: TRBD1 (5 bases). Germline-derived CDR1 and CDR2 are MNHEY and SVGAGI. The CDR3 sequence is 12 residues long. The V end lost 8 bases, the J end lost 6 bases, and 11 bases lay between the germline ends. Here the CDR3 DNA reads TGTGCCAGCTCCCCCGACAGAAACATTCAGTACTTC. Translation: CASSPDRNIQYF.

The DNA for the CDR3 is TGTGCCAGCAGCCCTCACTATAAGGGGCTGAACACTGAAGCTTTCTTT. This gives the protein CASSPHYKGLNTEAFF. This rearrangement joins TRBV12-3 or TRBV12-4 to TRBJ1-1, with D possibly TRBD1 on 5 matching bases. V lost 6 bases to trimming and J lost 0 bases, with 17 bases between them. The length of the CDR3 is 16 residues.

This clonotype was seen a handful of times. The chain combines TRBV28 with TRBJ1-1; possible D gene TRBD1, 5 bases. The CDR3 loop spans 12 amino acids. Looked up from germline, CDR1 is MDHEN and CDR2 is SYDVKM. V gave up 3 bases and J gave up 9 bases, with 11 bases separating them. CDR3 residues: CASSFRGEQAFF. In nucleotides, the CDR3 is TGTGCCAGCAGTTTTCGGGGGGAACAAGCTTTCTTT.

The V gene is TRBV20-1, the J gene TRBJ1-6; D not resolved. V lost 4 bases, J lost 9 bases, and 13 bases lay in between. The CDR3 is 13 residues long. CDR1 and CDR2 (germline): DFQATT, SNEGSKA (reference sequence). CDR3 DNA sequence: TGCAGTGCTAACCCCCCTGCGGCTTCACCCCTCCACTTT. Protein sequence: CSANPPAASPLHF.

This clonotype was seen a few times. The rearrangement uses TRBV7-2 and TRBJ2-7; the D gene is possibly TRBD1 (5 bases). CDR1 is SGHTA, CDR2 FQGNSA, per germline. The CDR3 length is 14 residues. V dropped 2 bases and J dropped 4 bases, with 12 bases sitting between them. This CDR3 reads CASSLQGVGYEQYF. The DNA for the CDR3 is TGTGCCAGCAGCTTACAGGGTGTTGGATACGAGCAGTACTTC.

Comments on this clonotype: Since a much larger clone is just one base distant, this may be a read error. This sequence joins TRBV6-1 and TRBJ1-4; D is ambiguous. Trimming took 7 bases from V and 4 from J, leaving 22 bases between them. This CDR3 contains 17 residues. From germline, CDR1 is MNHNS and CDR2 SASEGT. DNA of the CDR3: TGTGCCAGCATTTACGTTCCGGGATCCGAGAGTAATGAAAAACTGTTTTTT. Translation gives CASIYVPGSESNEKLFF.

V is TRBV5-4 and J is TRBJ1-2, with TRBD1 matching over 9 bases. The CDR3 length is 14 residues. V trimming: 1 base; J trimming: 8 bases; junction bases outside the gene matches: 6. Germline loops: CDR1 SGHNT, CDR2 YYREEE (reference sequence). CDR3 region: CASSLIGQGRGYTF. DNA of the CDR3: TGTGCCAGCAGCTTGATCGGACAGGGGAGAGGCTACACCTTC.

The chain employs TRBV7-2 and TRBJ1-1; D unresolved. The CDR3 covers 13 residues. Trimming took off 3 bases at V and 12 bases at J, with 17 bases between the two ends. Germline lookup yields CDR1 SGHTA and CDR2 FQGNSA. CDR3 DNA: TGTGCCAGCAGCTTCCGGACGAGTAGGGAGTCTTTCTTT. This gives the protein CASSFRTSRESFF.

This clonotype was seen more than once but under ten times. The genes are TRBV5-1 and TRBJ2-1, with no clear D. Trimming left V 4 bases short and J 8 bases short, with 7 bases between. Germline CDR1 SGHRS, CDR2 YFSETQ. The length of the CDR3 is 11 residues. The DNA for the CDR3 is TGCGCCAGCAGCGACTTAGATGAGCAGTTCTTC. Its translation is CASSDLDEQFF.

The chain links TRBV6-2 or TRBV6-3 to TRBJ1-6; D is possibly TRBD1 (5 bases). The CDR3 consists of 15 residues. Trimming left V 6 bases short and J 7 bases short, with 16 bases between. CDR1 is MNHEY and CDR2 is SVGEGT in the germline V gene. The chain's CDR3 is CASRPPGRSNSPLHF. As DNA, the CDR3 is TGTGCCAGCAGACCTCCGGGACGTTCAAATTCACCCCTCCACTTT.